This entry lists 10 T cell receptor beta chains sequenced from one sample in a study of human T cells and chemical hapten exposure. TCRdb re-derived calls from the RACE reads in MiXCR, one entry per CDR3 protein. In the table there are more than 75,000 distinct CDR3 sequences, 8.6% of which are singletons. The time point was: healthy volunteer bleed at 6 weeks. It was unfractionated whole blood from which total RNA was extracted. Sample: whole blood. The receptors were gathered from a male donor in good health. Some clones in this sample may be carry-over from other donors' samples.

In this sample, this clonotype turned up a few times. The V gene is TRBV4-1, the J gene TRBJ1-1; D uncertain. The CDR3 is made up of 13 amino acids. The germline V gene encodes CDR1 MGHRA and CDR2 YSYEKL. V lost 1 base and J lost 8, with 11 bases in between. CDR3 coding DNA: TGCGCCAGCAGCCAAGCAGAAGGTAGGGAAGCTTTCTTT. It codes for CASSQAEGREAFF.

This chain links TRBV11-2 with TRBJ2-1; 9 nucleotides line up with TRBD2. The germline gives CDR1 SGHAT, CDR2 FQNNGV. This CDR3 contains 17 residues. The trim removed 4 bases at V and 3 bases at J, leaving 10 bases unmatched. This CDR3 is CASSSQTSGGLYNEQFF. CDR3 nucleotides: TGTGCCAGCAGCTCCCAGACTAGCGGAGGGCTCTACAATGAGCAGTTCTTC.

The chain uses TRBV4-2 and TRBJ2-4, with 11 bases aligning to TRBD2. The J segment lost 0 bases and the V segment lost 0 bases, leaving 10 bases of the junction unmatched. The V gene's germline CDR1 is LGHNA and CDR2 YNFKEQ. The CDR3 contains 20 residues. CDR3 DNA: TGTGCCAGCAGCCAAGAAGTGGGGGGACTAGCGGCCCTAGCCAAAAACATTCAGTACTTC. Amino acids: CASSQEVGGLAALAKNIQYF.

This CDR3 is CASSSQEYTEAFF. As DNA, the CDR3 is TGTGCCAGCAGTTCTCAGGAATACACTGAAGCTTTCTTT. This sequence joins TRBV27 and TRBJ1-1; no firm D call. The germline gives CDR1 MNHEY, CDR2 SMNVEV (reference sequence). V was shortened by 4 bases and J by 3 bases, with 9 bases between the two germline ends. This CDR3 comprises 13 residues.

Written as DNA, the CDR3 is TGCAGTGCTAGAGATAGAGGAGCGGGGAGCTCCTACAATGAGCAGTTCTTC. Translated, it gives CSARDRGAGSSYNEQFF. The gene calls are TRBV20-1 and TRBJ2-1; TRBD2 agrees at 7 bases. Germline lookup yields CDR1 DFQATT and CDR2 SNEGSKA (reference sequence). The trim removed 0 bases at V and 0 bases at J, leaving 8 bases unmatched. This CDR3 comprises 17 residues.

This clonotype has more than one count but fewer than ten. The chain combines TRBV5-1 with TRBJ2-1; D gene uncertain. This CDR3 contains 15 residues. The V end lost 0 bases, the J end lost 3 bases, and 10 bases lay between the germline ends. Germline CDR1 and CDR2: SGHRS and YFSETQ. CDR3 loop: CASSLAVGLYNEQFF. CDR3 nucleotides: TGCGCCAGCAGCTTGGCGGTGGGTCTCTACAATGAGCAGTTCTTC.

V and J are TRBV6-5 and TRBJ2-3, with 8 bases matching TRBD2. Unmatched junction bases numbered 9, after V lost 1 base and J lost 0 bases. The CDR3 is 18 amino acids. Per the germline V gene, CDR1 is MNHEY and CDR2 is SVGAGI. The chain's CDR3 is CASSYFPTSGASTDTQYF. The CDR3 DNA sequence: TGTGCCAGCAGTTACTTCCCCACTAGCGGCGCTAGCACAGATACGCAGTATTTT.

The chain uses TRBV5-1 and TRBJ1-1; perhaps TRBD1 as D (5 bases). The germline V gene encodes CDR1 SGHRS and CDR2 YFSETQ. V was clipped by 4 bases and J by 5 bases, with 21 bases between them. This CDR3 has 16 residues. The CDR3 nucleotides are TGCGCCAGCAGCCTTTACGGGACGGTTGGGGGTACTGAAGCTTTCTTT. As protein: CASSLYGTVGGTEAFF.

The chain joins TRBV10-1 to TRBJ1-6; D unresolved. The germline V gene has CDR1 WNHNN and CDR2 SYGVQD (reference sequence). The CDR3 length is 14 residues. V lost 5 bases, J lost 5 bases, and 10 bases lay in between. CDR3 protein: CASSPLGNNSPLHF. The CDR3 DNA is TGCGCCAGCAGTCCTCTAGGGAATAATTCACCCCTCCACTTT.

This clonotype was found many times. The chain carries TRBV10-3 and TRBJ2-2; 8 bases are shared with TRBD2. The CDR3 sequence is 15 residues long. CDR1 and CDR2 (germline): ENHRY, SYGVKD. V gave up 4 bases and J gave up 5 bases; unmatched junction bases: 6. CDR3 amino acids: CAISGAAGVTGELFF. The CDR3 DNA sequence: TGTGCCATCAGTGGGGCAGCGGGGGTGACCGGGGAGCTGTTTTTT.